This record covers a single T cell receptor (beta chain). The antigen remains unidentified. At one boundary the junction diverges from the germline segment, which might be a read error. These data originate in a study of metastatic and nonmetastatic thyroid tumors. TCRdb re-analyzed the PCR reads through MiXCR. The sample includes around 34,000 clones, 15% to 20% of them seen just once. Whole-study findings and limits: Within blood and tumor, benign nodules reportedly had significantly lower TCR beta diversity than malignant thyroid tumors did.

Germline-derived CDR1 and CDR2 are MDHEN and SYDVKM. This CDR3 has 17 residues. There were no patients who had received any treatment before thyroid surgery. The clonotype originates from a female donor with papillary thyroid cancer or a benign thyroid nodule (not recorded which). Some clones in this sample may be carry-over from other donors' samples. Sequenced: blood. The chain couples TRBV28 to TRBJ1-3; D remains unclear. DNA of the CDR3: TGTGCCAGCATTTTAGGTAATTTCATAGGAACTGGAAACACCATATATTTT. Translation gives CASILGNFIGTGNTIYF.